This TCR beta chain was captured by sequencing in a study of OX40 agonist ivuxolimab in advanced cancers. CDR1 is MNHNY, CDR2 SVGAGI, per germline (reference sequence). CDR3 length equals 16 residues. With 6 bases clipped from V and 0 bases from J, the junction kept 4 bases outside the gene matches. Clones were read by immunoSEQ multiplex PCR, and TCRdb kept only the in-frame ones, dropping some. The sample holds approximately 58,000 clones, 70% to 80% seen once. Sequencing was performed on CD4+ or CD8+ T cells sorted from blood, taken in a trial of the OX40 agonist ivuxolimab. The chain has TRBV6-6 and TRBJ2-1; 11 bases line up with TRBD2. The clonotype comes from an adult with an advanced solid tumor such as melanoma, head and neck, liver or kidney cancer. The CDR3 sequence: CASSRLAGSSYNEQFF. The CDR3 nucleotides are TGTGCCAGCAGCCGACTAGCGGGGAGCTCCTACAATGAGCAGTTCTTC.